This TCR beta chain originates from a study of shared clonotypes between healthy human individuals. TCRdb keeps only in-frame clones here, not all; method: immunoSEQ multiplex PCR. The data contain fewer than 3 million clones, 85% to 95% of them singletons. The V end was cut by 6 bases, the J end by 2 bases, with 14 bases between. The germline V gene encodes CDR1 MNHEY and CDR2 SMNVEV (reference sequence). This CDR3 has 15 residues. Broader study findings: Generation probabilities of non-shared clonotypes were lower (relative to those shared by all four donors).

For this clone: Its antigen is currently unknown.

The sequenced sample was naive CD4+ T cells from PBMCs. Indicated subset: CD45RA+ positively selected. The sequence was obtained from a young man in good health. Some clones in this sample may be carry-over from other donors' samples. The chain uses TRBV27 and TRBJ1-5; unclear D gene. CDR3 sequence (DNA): TGTGCCAGCAGCAACCTGGGTAGCGGCAATCAGCCCCAGCATTTT. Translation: CASSNLGSGNQPQHF.